Sequencing of this TCR beta chain was carried out in a study of T cells in localized non-small cell lung cancer. General study results and limits: Heterogeneity cannot be ruled out, as sequencing used one tumor region only. Maximal T cell clonality occurred in uninvolved adjacent lung, with tumor ranking below it. Of the top 100 tumor clones, median 57 were in adjacent lung, 25 to 35 among its top 100. Higher adjacent-lung clonality was associated with shorter survival.

There are a few counts of this clone. The antigen is undetermined. Data came from immunoSEQ multiplex PCR; TCRdb stores just in-frame clones and leaves some out. The top ten clones hold approximately 9.6% of a sample with approximately 80,000 clones, around 84% of them seen once. Looked up from germline, CDR1 is SGHNT and CDR2 is YYREEE (reference sequence). V lost 0 bases, J lost 5 bases, and 8 bases lay in between. CDR3 length equals 14 residues. The chain links TRBV5-4 to TRBJ2-2; a weak D match, TRBD2 (5 bases). This clonotype originated in a female donor older than 55 with stage I lung adenocarcinoma. Sample: peripheral blood, taken before any cancer treatment. CDR3 amino acids: CASSLARGTGELFF. CDR3 nucleotide sequence: TGTGCCAGCAGCTTGGCCCGGGGAACCGGGGAGCTGTTTTTT.